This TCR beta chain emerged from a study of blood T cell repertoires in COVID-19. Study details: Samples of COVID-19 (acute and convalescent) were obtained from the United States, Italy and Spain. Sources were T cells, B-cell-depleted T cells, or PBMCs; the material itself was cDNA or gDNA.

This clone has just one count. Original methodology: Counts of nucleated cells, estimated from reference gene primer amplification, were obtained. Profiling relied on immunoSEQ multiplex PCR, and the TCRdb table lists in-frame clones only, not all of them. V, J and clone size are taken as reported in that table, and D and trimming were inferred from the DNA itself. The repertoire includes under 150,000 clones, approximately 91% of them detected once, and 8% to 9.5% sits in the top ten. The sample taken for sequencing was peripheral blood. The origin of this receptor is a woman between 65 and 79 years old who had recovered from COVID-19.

In DNA form, the CDR3 reads TGTGCCATGGAGCCCACCCGAGCCGCTCGGACTAACAAACGAGGGACCGGGGAGCTGTTTTTT. It yields the protein CAMEPTRAARTNKRGTGELFF. V gene TRBV24-1 combines with J gene TRBJ2-2; D possibly corresponds to TRBD2 (6 bases). The CDR3 runs to 21 residues. Germline CDR1 is KGHDR and CDR2 is SFDVKD. V was cut by 11 bases and J by 5 bases, with 38 bases left in between.